The 15 T cell receptor beta chains below come from one sample, sequenced in a study of blood T cells in healthy people across ages (dated by TCRdb to 2014 to 2015). The library was generated by 5' RACE. TCRdb shows the sequencer as Illumina HiSeq 2500. The second PCR ran for roughly 7 to 11 cycles and used a J-beta primer mix along with a sample-barcoded 5' primer. TCRdb reran the public reads through fastp at Q25 and MiXCR, keeping productive beta chains. Every distinct CDR3 protein forms one entry, paired with its most common genes and DNA. The sample profile shows about 780,000 distinct CDR3 sequences; 46% of them were found once. The ten largest clones take up around a sixth of the sample. The sequencing sample was made of blood. All receptors come from a man aged 80 or over in good health.

The chain employs TRBV6-5 and TRBJ2-5; 9 positions match TRBD1. Germline CDR1 reads MNHEY; CDR2 reads SVGAGI. Unmatched junction bases numbered 10, after V lost 3 bases and J lost 2 bases. This CDR3 is built from 17 residues. CDR3 DNA: TGTGCCAGCAGTTATCCCCAGGACAGGGGTACACAAGAGACCCAGTACTTC. Protein product: CASSYPQDRGTQETQYF.

This rearrangement joins TRBV11-2 to TRBJ2-3; 10 bases are a match to TRBD2. The germline CDR1 and CDR2 sequences are SGHAT and FQNNGV. The CDR3 has 17 amino acids. V lost 5 bases, J lost 1 base, and 9 bases stayed unmatched. The CDR3 nucleotides read TGTGCCAGCAGCCCACCTCTAGCGGGAGCGGGCACAGATACGCAGTATTTT. Translation gives CASSPPLAGAGTDTQYF. The full variable domain, rest sourced from reference TRBV11-2 and TRBJ2-3, is EAGVAQSPRYKIIEKRQSVAFWCNPISGHATLYWYQQILGQGPKLLIQFQNNGVVDDSQLPKDRFSAERLKGVDSTLKIQPAKLEDSAVYLCASSPPLAGAGTDTQYFGPGTRLTVL.

The chain is built from TRBV6-1 and TRBJ2-6; 10 bases line up with TRBD1. The junction had 9 bases not matched to a gene; V was cut back by 7 bases and J by 0 bases. Germline loops: CDR1 MNHNS, CDR2 SASEGT. The CDR3 has 18 residues. CDR3 region: CASTRIWTGGSGANVLTF. CDR3 sequence (DNA): TGTGCCAGCACACGGATCTGGACAGGGGGCTCTGGGGCCAACGTCCTGACTTTC.

For the CDR3, the DNA is TGTGCCATCAGTGACCACAGACAGGGGTACACAGATACGCAGTATTTT. This gives the protein CAISDHRQGYTDTQYF. The V gene is TRBV10-3, the J gene TRBJ2-3; TRBD1 matches 8 bases. The length of the CDR3 is 16 residues. J gave up 2 bases and V 3 bases, and 7 bases lay outside the gene matches. From germline, CDR1 is ENHRY and CDR2 SYGVKD.

This sequence joins TRBV15 and TRBJ2-1, with D possibly TRBD1 on 6 matching bases. The CDR3 runs 14 residues. CDR1 and CDR2 from the germline V gene are LNHNV and YYDKDF (reference sequence). Trimming stripped 5 bases from V and 5 bases from J, with 13 bases between. Here the CDR3 reads CATSRRDNHNEQFF. Written as DNA, the CDR3 is TGTGCCACCAGCCGCCGGGACAATCACAATGAGCAGTTCTTC.

This clonotype was recorded many times. The rearrangement links TRBV7-2 to TRBJ2-5; 12 bases map to TRBD2. J gave up 2 bases and V 5 bases, and 6 bases lay outside the gene matches. CDR1 is SGHTA, CDR2 FQGNSA, per germline. This CDR3 contains 16 residues. CDR3 coding DNA: TGTGCCAGCAGCCCTGGACTAGCGGGACAGCAAGAGACCCAGTACTTC. Translation gives CASSPGLAGQQETQYF.

Of note for this clonotype: One end of the junction varies from germline; a read error may be responsible. The V and J genes are TRBV6-2 or TRBV6-3 and TRBJ2-5; TRBD1 might be the D (6 bases). The J call may be incorrect, as the DNA end agrees better with TRBJ2-7. This CDR3 is 14 amino acids long. Per germline, CDR1 MNHEY and CDR2 SVGEGT. CDR3 sequence: CASSLSGVSFEQYF. In DNA, the CDR3 is TGTGCCAGCAGTCTTTCAGGGGTCTCCTTCGAGCAGTACTTC.

V usage is TRBV6-5 and J usage is TRBJ2-5, with D unresolved. CDR1 MNHEY and CDR2 SVGAGI come from the germline V gene. This CDR3 has 14 amino acids. Trimming took 2 bases from V and 0 from J, leaving 7 bases between them. The CDR3, as DNA: TGTGCCAGCAGTTACATCGGGTACCAAGAGACCCAGTACTTC. Translating gives CASSYIGYQETQYF.

V gene TRBV20-1 combines with J gene TRBJ2-5, with a possible D match to TRBD2 (5 bases). The CDR3 is 17 amino acids. Germline CDR1 is DFQATT and CDR2 is SNEGSKA (reference sequence). V was trimmed by 3 bases and J by 1 base, leaving 21 bases between them. The chain's CDR3 is CSARGVGAESLQETQYF. The DNA for the CDR3 is TGCAGTGCTAGGGGAGTCGGTGCGGAGAGCCTCCAAGAGACCCAGTACTTC.

The chain uses TRBV29-1 and TRBJ2-7, with 7 bases aligning to TRBD1. V gave up 4 bases and J gave up 3 bases; unmatched junction bases: 6. CDR1 is SQVTM and CDR2 is ANQGSEA in the germline V gene. This CDR3 has 13 amino acids. CDR3: CSVGQGAFYEQYF. In DNA, the CDR3 is TGCAGCGTTGGACAGGGCGCCTTCTACGAGCAGTACTTC.

The CDR3 reads CASSPGHNEQYF. In DNA form, the CDR3 reads TGTGCCAGCAGCCCGGGCCACAATGAGCAGTACTTC. This sequence joins TRBV7-3 and TRBJ2-7; D not resolved. The CDR3 is made up of 12 amino acids. Germline V lookup: CDR1 SGHTA, CDR2 FQGTGA. The ends were cut back, 5 bases at V and 7 bases at J, with 12 bases in the middle. The complete variable domain, with remaining parts taken from reference TRBV7-3 and TRBJ2-7, reads GAGVSQTPSNKVTEKGKYVELRCDPISGHTALYWYRQSLGQGPEFLIYFQGTGAADDSGLPNDRFFAVRPEGSVSTLKIQRTERGDSAVYLCASSPGHNEQYFGPGTRLTVT.

This clonotype came up a few times. The chain is built from TRBV7-2 and TRBJ1-4; 7 bases fit TRBD1. The CDR3 loop spans 15 amino acids. After removal of 5 bases from V and 4 bases from J, the junction contained 7 bases not matched to a gene. The germline CDR1 and CDR2 sequences are SGHTA and FQGNSA. The CDR3 reads CASSAWDRVNEKLFF. CDR3 nucleotide sequence: TGTGCCAGCAGCGCCTGGGACAGAGTTAATGAAAAACTGTTTTTT. The full variable domain, in which reference TRBV7-2 and TRBJ1-4 provide the parts outside the CDR3, is GAGVSQSPSNKVTEKGKDVELRCDPISGHTALYWYRQSLGQGLEFLIYFQGNSAPDKSGLPSDRFSAERTGGSVSTLTIQRTQQEDSAVYLCASSAWDRVNEKLFFGSGTQLSVL.

This clonotype was observed a few times. The rearrangement uses TRBV9 and TRBJ2-3; unclear D gene. The CDR3 is made up of 16 amino acids. Germline CDR1 is SGDLS and CDR2 is YYNGEE. Trimming removed 0 bases at V and 6 bases at J, with 17 bases between. CDR3 nucleotide sequence: TGTGCCAGCAGCGTAGGGGCCCTAGTCACAGTGGATACGCAGTATTTT. This translates into CASSVGALVTVDTQYF.

The chain couples TRBV27 to TRBJ2-1; the match to TRBD2 covers 13 bases. Losses at the gene ends were 3 bases for V and 13 bases for J; bases not matched to a gene: 15. Germline values: CDR1 MNHEY, CDR2 SMNVEV (reference sequence). The CDR3 extends over 17 amino acids. CDR3 DNA: TGTGCCAGCAGTTTTGATGGGACTAGCGGGGCTCAAGAGACCCAGTTCTTC. It encodes CASSFDGTSGAQETQFF.

This clonotype showed up many times. The chain combines TRBV7-9 with TRBJ2-6; a possible D gene is TRBD2 (7 bases). V lost 1 base and J 0 bases, leaving 16 bases between the germline ends. Germline values: CDR1 SEHNR, CDR2 FQNEAQ (reference sequence). The CDR3 length is 19 residues. The CDR3 region has the DNA TGTGCCAGCAGCTTAGGACGGGGGGCCCAATCCTCTGGGGCCAACGTCCTGACTTTC. Encoded protein: CASSLGRGAQSSGANVLTF.